This T cell receptor (beta chain) was observed in a study of blood T cell repertoires in COVID-19. Sequencing was performed with immunoSEQ multiplex PCR; in TCRdb, only in-frame clones are kept and a portion is missing. This sample has approximately 440,000 clones, with less than 95% found just once. The study counted Cohort 3 donors as recovered given two negative PCRs, clearance, or symptom resolution. J gave up 5 bases and V 4 bases, and 7 bases lay outside the gene matches. Germline V gene sequence: CDR1 SGHNT, CDR2 YYREEE (reference sequence). CDR3 size: 15 residues. The rearrangement uses TRBV5-4 and TRBJ1-4; 8 bases match TRBD1. The TCR sequence derives from a man aged 18 to 30 who had recovered from COVID-19. Sequences were obtained from PBMCs or T cells enriched from blood (not recorded which). The CDR3, as DNA: TGTGCCAGCAGCATTGGACAGGGAGGAAATGAAAAACTGTTTTTT. Its protein product is CASSIGQGGNEKLFF.